These 12 T cell receptor beta chains originate from one sample sequenced in a study of post-analysis software for immune sequencing data. Their recognized antigens are unknown. cDNA libraries for TCR beta contained unique molecular identifiers. TCRdb reanalysed the PCR reads using MiXCR and keeps one entry per CDR3 protein. The table records 600,000 to 750,000 distinct CDR3 sequences, more than 50% of them present only once. Study-level points and caveats: The study found TRBV5-6, TRBV5-1 and TRBV20-1 among five TRBV segments more frequent in patients than controls.

Sample: blood. These receptors originate from a girl aged 2 to 9 with multiple sclerosis.

The chain links TRBV9 to TRBJ2-1; D call uncertain. The CDR3 is made up of 13 amino acids. Trimming removed 3 bases at V and 6 bases at J, with 10 bases between. The germline CDR1 and CDR2 sequences are SGDLS and YYNGEE. The CDR3 bases are TGTGCCAGCAGCGCCGCTGTCGTCAATGAGCAGTTCTTC. This sequence encodes CASSAAVVNEQFF.

The chain is built from TRBV3-1 and TRBJ1-1; maybe TRBD1 (6 bases). V was pared by 6 bases and J by 2 bases, with 13 bases between. The CDR3 is made up of 14 amino acids. Germline V lookup: CDR1 LGHDT, CDR2 YNNKEL (reference sequence). CDR3 in amino acids: CASSPLGGNTEAFF. Here the CDR3 DNA reads TGTGCCAGCAGTCCCCTTGGGGGCAACACTGAAGCTTTCTTT. Variable domain in full (rest from reference TRBV3-1 and TRBJ1-1): DTAVSQTPKYLVTQMGNDKSIKCEQNLGHDTMYWYKQDSKKFLKIMFSYNNKELIINETVPNRFSPKSPDKAHLNLHINSLELGDSAVYFCASSPLGGNTEAFFGQGTRLTVV.

In nucleotides, the CDR3 is TGTGCCAGCACCCGAACAGGGAGCGAGCAGTACTTC. Its translation: CASTRTGSEQYF. The chain has TRBV6-5 and TRBJ2-5, with D perhaps matching TRBD1 (6 bases). The DNA end favors TRBJ2-7, so the J call may be wrong. The CDR3 extends over 12 amino acids. Germline V lookup: CDR1 MNHEY, CDR2 SVGAGI.

To note about this clonotype: One end of the junction fails to match germline, which may point to a read error. The chain recombines TRBV7-9 with TRBJ1-5, with a weak D call TRBD1 (5 bases). Per the germline V gene, CDR1 is SEHNR and CDR2 is FQNEAQ (reference sequence). CDR3 length: 17 residues. The CDR3 sequence: CTSSSEAGPRRGQPQHF. CDR3 nucleotide sequence: TGTACCAGCAGTTCCGAGGCGGGACCCAGGCGCGGCCAGCCCCAGCATTTT.

J is TRBJ2-1 and V is TRBV7-9; TRBD2 aligns across 9 bases. Germline lookup yields CDR1 SEHNR and CDR2 FQNEAQ (reference sequence). The V gene end was trimmed by 6 bases and the J gene end by 0 bases; junction bases not matched to a gene: 9. This CDR3 contains 17 residues. The CDR3 loop is CASRIHRGGVSYNEQFF. The CDR3 nucleotides are TGTGCCAGCAGGATACATCGCGGGGGGGTCTCCTACAATGAGCAGTTCTTC.

This clonotype was seen a few times. V gene TRBV6-2 or TRBV6-3 combines with J gene TRBJ2-1, with D possibly TRBD1 on 6 matching bases. Germline V gene sequence: CDR1 MNHEY, CDR2 SVGEGT. The CDR3 runs 14 residues. Trimming took off 0 bases at V and 8 bases at J, with 11 bases between the two ends. CDR3 in amino acids: CASSYSSEGDEQFF. CDR3 sequence (DNA): TGTGCCAGCAGTTACTCGTCAGAGGGGGATGAGCAGTTCTTC.

The chain combines TRBV29-1 with TRBJ1-2; D gene ambiguous. Between the trimmed V and J ends, which lost 0 bases and 8 bases, there was a span of 4 bases. Germline V lookup: CDR1 SQVTM, CDR2 ANQGSEA. This CDR3 region has 10 residues. Here the CDR3 reads CSVEEEGYTF. The CDR3 region has the DNA TGCAGCGTTGAAGAGGAGGGCTACACCTTC. Looking up the rest from reference TRBV29-1 and TRBJ1-2 gives the full variable domain: SAVISQKPSRDICQRGTSLTIQCQVDSQVTMMFWYRQQPGQSLTLIATANQGSEATYESGFVIDKFPISRPNLTFSTLTVSNMSPEDSSIYLCSVEEEGYTFGSGTRLTVV.

In its sample, this clonotype was seen once. This chain joins TRBV5-4 and TRBJ2-5; 7 positions agree with TRBD2. The CDR3 runs 16 residues. Germline trimming cut 6 bases from V and 5 bases from J; bases unmatched to any gene: 16. Germline-derived CDR1 and CDR2 are SGHNT and YYREEE (reference sequence). The CDR3 protein is CASNFTSGAGGETQYF. The DNA for the CDR3 is TGTGCCAGCAACTTTACGAGCGGGGCTGGGGGGGAGACCCAGTACTTC.

The chain recombines TRBV12-3 or TRBV12-4 with TRBJ1-5; 9 bases align to TRBD1. Trimming took 3 bases from V and 1 from J; bases not matched to a gene: 22. This CDR3 comprises 22 residues. CDR3 DNA: TGTGCCAGCAGTTTCGGACCAATTATCCTCGGGACAGGGTGGACGAGCAATCAGCCCCAGCATTTT. This translates into CASSFGPIILGTGWTSNQPQHF.

The chain couples TRBV20-1 to TRBJ2-1, with D perhaps assigned TRBD1 or TRBD2 (6 bases each). This CDR3 comprises 15 residues. The V gene lost 3 bases and the J gene lost 3 bases, with 15 bases spanning the gap. Germline CDR1 DFQATT, CDR2 SNEGSKA (reference sequence). CDR3 sequence (DNA): TGCAGTGCTAGGTGGGGGGCCGGAAGCTACAATGAGCAGTTCTTC. Translating gives CSARWGAGSYNEQFF.

This clonotype was detected a few times. The V gene is TRBV5-1, the J gene TRBJ2-7; 11 positions match TRBD1. The CDR3 covers 14 residues. The V gene end was trimmed by 0 bases and the J gene end by 5 bases; junction bases not matched to a gene: 1. Germline CDR1 reads SGHRS; CDR2 reads YFSETQ. The CDR3 bases are TGCGCCAGCAGCTTGGGGACAGGGGGCCACGAGCAGTACTTC. Translating gives CASSLGTGGHEQYF.

The chain carries TRBV20-1 and TRBJ2-5; no firm D call. Trimming cost V 3 bases and J 4 bases, with 3 bases left between them. This CDR3 region has 10 residues. The V gene's germline CDR1 is DFQATT and CDR2 SNEGSKA (reference sequence). The CDR3 DNA follows: TGCAGTGCTAGCTCAGAGACCCAGTACTTC. Protein sequence: CSASSETQYF.